This TCR beta chain was identified in a study of OX40 agonist ivuxolimab in advanced cancers. On the study more broadly: Patients got intravenous ivuxolimab at 0.01 to 10 mg/kg every 2 weeks. Mean age approximately 59 years, range 23 to 79; roughly 82% male.

The assay was immunoSEQ multiplex PCR, and TCRdb's table has in-frame clones only and misses some. Here the sample spans 45,000 to 60,000 clones, 80% being singletons. Study observations and caveats: Blood T cells, both CD4+ and CD8+, expanded clonally by week 6 at 0.1 to 3.0 mg/kg.

The ends lost 2 bases at V and 0 bases at J; junction bases unmatched: 11. CDR3 size: 19 residues. Germline lookup yields CDR1 WNHNN and CDR2 SYGVQD (reference sequence). This clone was seen a handful of times. Its target is unknown. With baseline, cycle 4 day 1, and cycle 7 day 1 as timepoints, blood was sampled. Sequenced here: CD4+ or CD8+ T cells sorted from blood, sampled in a trial of the OX40 agonist ivuxolimab. This chain links TRBV10-1 with TRBJ2-2, with 8 bases aligning to TRBD1. The source is an adult with an advanced solid tumor such as melanoma, head and neck, liver or kidney cancer. The CDR3, as DNA: TGCGCCAGCAGTGAGGGGACAGGACAGACGTTCGCGAACACCGGGGAGCTGTTTTTT. Protein sequence: CASSEGTGQTFANTGELFF.